This TCR beta chain was identified in a study of shared clonotypes between healthy human individuals. General study findings and limits: Among donors, the sharing of clonotypes was expected to be influenced by sequencing depth. Naive subsets generally had larger estimated richness than memory subsets. Between a few donors, naive CD4 clonotypes were shared at a level of about 5%.

With regard to this clone: Its antigen is not known.

Genomic DNA belonging to each subset was distributed in equal measure over several immunoSEQ plates. Clones were read by immunoSEQ multiplex PCR, and TCRdb kept only the in-frame ones, dropping some. The profile shows about 2.4 million clones, 90% to 95% of them singletons. This clonotype originated in a man aged 18-30 years in good health. Some clones in this sample may be carry-over from other donors' samples. Sequencing was done on a sample of naive CD4+ T cells from PBMCs. Subset in this sample: CD45RA+ positively selected.

Here the CDR3 reads CASSLEVGVVSYNEQFF. The DNA of the CDR3 is TGTGCCAGCAGCTTGGAGGTGGGGGTCGTGTCCTACAATGAGCAGTTCTTC. The chain uses TRBV5-6 and TRBJ2-1; tentatively, D is TRBD1 or TRBD2 (5 bases each). V was clipped by 0 bases and J by 1 base, with 14 bases between them. The germline V gene has CDR1 SGHDT and CDR2 YYEEEE. The CDR3 totals 17 residues.